A single sample is the source of the 31 T cell receptor beta chains below, sequenced in a study of blood T cell repertoires in COVID-19. Repertoires were generated with immunoSEQ multiplex PCR, while TCRdb's copy carries only in-frame clones and drops some. The repertoire includes 100,000 to 150,000 clones, about four fifths of them detected once, and around 15% sits in the top ten. Sequencing used peripheral blood. The source is a woman aged 45-65 years with acute or convalescent COVID-19.

The chain joins TRBV6-5 to TRBJ2-3, with 9 bases fitting TRBD1. The CDR3 length is 13 residues. The germline V gene has CDR1 MNHEY and CDR2 SVGAGI. The V gene end was trimmed by 6 bases and the J gene end by 5 bases; junction bases not matched to a gene: 3. In DNA, the CDR3 is TGTGCCAGCAGCCGGGACAGGGAAGATACGCAGTATTTT. It encodes CASSRDREDTQYF.

The V call is TRBV5-1, the J call TRBJ1-5; 7 bases fit TRBD1. The CDR3 is 15 residues long. Losses at the gene ends were 5 bases for V and 0 bases for J; bases not matched to a gene: 5. Germline V CDR1 and CDR2: SGHRS, YFSETQ. The CDR3 DNA sequence: TGCGCCAGCAGTCCCGGACAGGTTAGCAATCAGCCCCAGCATTTT. Protein: CASSPGQVSNQPQHF.

This clone was found once. V gene TRBV5-5 combines with J gene TRBJ2-2, with 9 positions matching TRBD1. Germline V lookup: CDR1 SGHKS, CDR2 YYEKEE (reference sequence). V trimming: 6 bases; J trimming: 6 bases; junction bases outside the gene matches: 15. The CDR3 loop spans 17 amino acids. As DNA, the CDR3 is TGTGCCAGCACCAAAACACTGGGACAGGGCTTTGCCGGGGAGCTGTTTTTT. As protein: CASTKTLGQGFAGELFF.

This chain joins TRBV27 and TRBJ1-5; 11 bases agree with TRBD1. Germline CDR1 MNHEY, CDR2 SMNVEV (reference sequence). Losses at the gene ends were 5 bases for V and 5 bases for J; bases not matched to a gene: 5. CDR3 length equals 15 residues. CDR3 nucleotides: TGTGCCAGCAGTGCCGGACAGGGGGCGTATCAGCCCCAGCATTTT. It specifies CASSAGQGAYQPQHF.

This chain connects TRBV15 to TRBJ1-2, with D perhaps TRBD1 (6 bases). The germline V gene encodes CDR1 LNHNV and CDR2 YYDKDF (reference sequence). V was shortened by 0 bases and J by 14 bases, with 13 bases between the two germline ends. The CDR3 runs to 12 residues. The CDR3 reads CATSRDWAGETF. The CDR3 bases are TGTGCCACCAGCAGAGATTGGGCAGGGGAGACCTTC.

The V gene is TRBV6-5, the J gene TRBJ1-4, with TRBD1 matching 7 bases. CDR3 size: 14 residues. Germline trimming cut 5 bases from V and 8 bases from J; bases unmatched to any gene: 8. CDR1 is MNHEY, CDR2 SVGAGI, per germline. CDR3 DNA sequence: TGTGCCAGCAGTACTCGACAGGGTTTAGAAAAACTGTTTTTT. Protein product: CASSTRQGLEKLFF.

The V and J genes are TRBV5-1 and TRBJ2-3, with D possibly TRBD1 on 6 matching bases. CDR3 length: 14 residues. The germline V gene has CDR1 SGHRS and CDR2 YFSETQ. V gave up 3 bases and J gave up 3 bases, with 11 bases separating them. The CDR3 loop is CASSSGQGTDTQYF. The CDR3 bases are TGCGCCAGCAGCTCTGGGCAGGGGACAGATACGCAGTATTTT.

V and J are TRBV18 and TRBJ1-3; 11 bases fit TRBD1. The CDR3 extends over 17 amino acids. CDR1 is KGHSH and CDR2 is LQKENI in the germline V gene. With V trimmed by 6 bases and J by 3 bases, 10 bases remained unmatched. The CDR3 here is CASSRKSDRGHGNTIYF. The DNA for the CDR3 is TGTGCCAGCTCCCGTAAATCGGACAGGGGGCATGGAAACACCATATATTTT.

The chain links TRBV12-5 to TRBJ2-6, with D possibly matching TRBD1 (6 bases). Trimming left V 2 bases short and J 1 base short, with 9 bases between. The CDR3 consists of 16 residues. CDR1 and CDR2 (germline): LGHNT, FRNRAP. CDR3 DNA: TGTGCTAGTGGTTTGCAGCAGGGGTCTGGGGCCAACGTCCTGACTTTC. Its translation is CASGLQQGSGANVLTF.

J is TRBJ2-4 and V is TRBV2; tentative D call: TRBD1 (6 bases). The germline V gene has CDR1 SNHLY and CDR2 FYNNEI. This CDR3 spans 17 amino acids. V gave up 5 bases and J gave up 2 bases, with 19 bases separating them. This CDR3 reads CASSSHGQSLPKNIQYF. CDR3 DNA: TGTGCCAGCAGTTCACATGGACAGTCGCTCCCCAAAAACATTCAGTACTTC.

The chain links TRBV19 to TRBJ2-2; 9 nucleotides align to TRBD1. The CDR3 spans 17 residues. V lost 0 bases to trimming and J lost 1 base; unmatched junction nucleotides: 3. Germline V gene lookup returns CDR1 LNHDA and CDR2 SQIVND (reference sequence). The CDR3: CASSIEGGQGNTGELFF. In DNA, the CDR3 is TGTGCCAGTAGTATAGAAGGGGGACAGGGGAACACCGGGGAGCTGTTTTTT.

CDR3 coding DNA: TGTGCCAGCAGCCCGGGACAGGGATATACCGGGGAGCTGTTTTTT. Protein product: CASSPGQGYTGELFF. J is TRBJ2-2 and V is TRBV27, with 9 bases identical to TRBD1. Germline CDR1 is MNHEY and CDR2 is SMNVEV (reference sequence). V was pared by 6 bases and J by 5 bases, with 7 bases of the junction left unmatched. This CDR3 comprises 15 residues.

This clone was counted between two and nine times. The chain links TRBV3-1 (or the pseudogene TRBV3-2) to TRBJ2-7; 7 nucleotides line up with TRBD1. This CDR3 contains 16 residues. The ends lost 0 bases at V and 2 bases at J; junction bases unmatched: 7. From germline, CDR1 is LGHDT and CDR2 YNNKEL (reference sequence). The CDR3 DNA follows: TGTGCCAGCAGCCAAGATGGGGGACAGCCAGCCTACGAGCAGTACTTC. Translating gives CASSQDGGQPAYEQYF.

J is TRBJ1-2 and V is TRBV6-1, with D possibly being TRBD1 (6 bases). V gave up 8 bases and J gave up 8 bases, with 18 bases separating them. The CDR3 consists of 13 residues. Germline CDR1 MNHNS, CDR2 SASEGT. The CDR3 nucleotides are TGTGCCAGCCTGGGGGACAATCGCCAAGGCTACACCTTC. Translated, it gives CASLGDNRQGYTF.

The table lists this clone with a few counts. The J gene is TRBJ2-1, the V gene TRBV6-5; 12 nucleotides align to TRBD2. V lost 2 bases to trimming and J lost 7 bases; unmatched junction nucleotides: 3. The germline CDR1 and CDR2 sequences are MNHEY and SVGAGI. CDR3 length equals 15 residues. The CDR3 reads CASSYGGLAGNEQFF. The CDR3 nucleotides read TGTGCCAGCAGTTACGGGGGACTAGCGGGTAATGAGCAGTTCTTC.

The DNA of the CDR3 is TGTGCCAGCAGCTTACAAACCCTTCCAGGGATGAACACTGAAGCTTTCTTT. Amino acids: CASSLQTLPGMNTEAFF. The chain has TRBV7-9 and TRBJ1-1; D perhaps matches TRBD1 (5 bases). Germline V lookup: CDR1 SEHNR, CDR2 FQNEAQ (reference sequence). The CDR3 is 17 residues long. Trimming removed 2 bases at V and 0 bases at J, with 16 bases between. Drawing the rest from reference TRBV7-9 and TRBJ1-1, the complete variable domain is DTGVSQNPRHKITKRGQNVTFRCDPISEHNRLYWYRQTLGQGPEFLTYFQNEAQLEKSRLLSDRFSAERPKGSFSTLEIQRTEQGDSAMYLCASSLQTLPGMNTEAFFGQGTRLTVV.

The V and J genes are TRBV3-1 (or the pseudogene TRBV3-2) and TRBJ2-1; 9 bases agree with TRBD2. Germline V gene data show CDR1 as LGHDT and CDR2 as YNNKEL (reference sequence). The CDR3 is made up of 15 amino acids. The trim removed 2 bases at V and 6 bases at J, leaving 5 bases unmatched. The CDR3 coding sequence is TGTGCCAGCAGCCAAAGGACTAGCGCCTTCAATGAGCAGTTCTTC. It codes for CASSQRTSAFNEQFF.

The chain links TRBV2 to TRBJ2-7, with 7 bases fitting TRBD1. Trimming cost V 5 bases and J 2 bases; bases outside gene matches: 3. CDR1 is SNHLY and CDR2 is FYNNEI in the germline V gene. This CDR3 comprises 13 residues. As DNA, the CDR3 is TGTGCCAGCAGTTCGGGACAGCCCTACGAGCAGTACTTC. Encoded protein: CASSSGQPYEQYF.

The chain couples TRBV5-1 to TRBJ1-2; no clear D gene. This CDR3 spans 12 amino acids. The ends were cut back, 1 base at V and 5 bases at J, with 6 bases in the middle. CDR1 SGHRS and CDR2 YFSETQ come from the germline V gene. The CDR3 here is CASSLNEYGYTF. The CDR3 DNA follows: TGCGCCAGCAGCTTGAACGAGTATGGCTACACCTTC.

This clone was recorded once. CDR3 protein: CASSLEARKSSGNTIYF. In DNA form, the CDR3 reads TGTGCCAGCAGCTTAGAGGCCAGGAAGAGCTCTGGAAACACCATATATTTT. This rearrangement joins TRBV7-8 to TRBJ1-3; D gene ambiguous. The CDR3 has 17 amino acids. CDR1 is SGHVS, CDR2 FQNEAQ, per germline. With 1 base removed from V and 0 bases from J, the gap between germline ends came to 13 bases.

V gene TRBV28 combines with J gene TRBJ1-1, with D hard to call. Germline V gives CDR1 MDHEN, CDR2 SYDVKM. The CDR3 has 13 amino acids. Trimming shortened V by 3 bases and J by 10 bases, and 15 bases separated the two germline ends. The CDR3 is CASSFNIFGGAFF. The CDR3 bases are TGTGCCAGCAGTTTTAACATCTTCGGAGGAGCTTTCTTT. Variable domain in full (rest from reference TRBV28 and TRBJ1-1): DVKVTQSSRYLVKRTGEKVFLECVQDMDHENMFWYRQDPGLGLRLIYFSYDVKMKEKGDIPEGYSVSREKKERFSLILESASTNQTSMYLCASSFNIFGGAFFGQGTRLTVV.

The gene calls are TRBV19 and TRBJ1-5; D perhaps matches TRBD1 (5 bases). The CDR3 sequence is 16 residues long. In germline, CDR1 is LNHDA, CDR2 SQIVND (reference sequence). Trimming removed 2 bases from V and 3 bases from J, with 14 bases in between. CDR3 nucleotides: TGTGCCAGTAGTATAAATGGCGGGGACCACAATCAGCCCCAGCATTTT. Translating gives CASSINGGDHNQPQHF. Supplemented by reference TRBV19 and TRBJ1-5, the full variable domain reads DGGITQSPKYLFRKEGQNVTLSCEQNLNHDAMYWYRQDPGQGLRLIYYSQIVNDFQKGDIAEGYSVSREKKESFPLTVTSAQKNPTAFYLCASSINGGDHNQPQHFGDGTRLSIL.

V gene TRBV2 combines with J gene TRBJ2-1, with 7 bases matching TRBD2. This CDR3 is built from 13 residues. Trimming removed 5 bases from V and 9 bases from J; junction bases left unmatched: 7. CDR1 and CDR2 from the germline V gene are SNHLY and FYNNEI. DNA for the CDR3: TGTGCCAGCAGTATAGGACTAGGTACTGAGCAGTTCTTC. Translated, it gives CASSIGLGTEQFF.

The gene calls are TRBV19 and TRBJ1-2; D is perhaps TRBD1 (6 bases). V dropped 0 bases and J dropped 7 bases, with 18 bases sitting between them. The germline CDR1 and CDR2 sequences are LNHDA and SQIVND (reference sequence). This CDR3 region has 16 residues. The CDR3 loop is CASSIESTGRKSGYTF. The CDR3, as DNA: TGTGCCAGTAGTATAGAGTCGACAGGCCGCAAGAGTGGCTACACCTTC.

The V and J genes are TRBV30 and TRBJ2-1, with D possibly TRBD2 on 6 matching bases. Trimming removed 0 bases at V and 4 bases at J, with 10 bases between. This CDR3 is built from 14 residues. Germline V gene sequence: CDR1 GTSNPN, CDR2 SVGIG (reference sequence). CDR3 nucleotide sequence: TGTGCCTGGAGTGTGGGAGGTCAGTACAATGAGCAGTTCTTC. This gives the protein CAWSVGGQYNEQFF. Drawing the rest from reference TRBV30 and TRBJ2-1, the complete variable domain is SQTIHQWPATLVQPVGSPLSLECTVEGTSNPNLYWYRQAAGRGLQLLFYSVGIGQISSEVPQNLSASRPQDRQFILSSKKLLLSDSGFYLCAWSVGGQYNEQFFGPGTRLTVL.

This chain links TRBV15 with TRBJ1-2; D uncertain. CDR1 LNHNV and CDR2 YYDKDF come from the germline V gene (reference sequence). This CDR3 has 17 amino acids. The V end was cut by 5 bases, the J end by 1 base, with 20 bases between. The CDR3 protein is CATSGSGVTLINYGYTF. The DNA of the CDR3 is TGTGCCACCAGCGGATCGGGAGTTACACTTATTAACTATGGCTACACCTTC.

This clone was seen a single time. V gene TRBV12-3 or TRBV12-4 combines with J gene TRBJ2-1; tentative D call: TRBD2 (5 bases). The germline V and J ends were trimmed by 8 bases and 3 bases, with 11 bases remaining between them. The CDR3 loop spans 13 amino acids. The DNA of the CDR3 is TGTGCCAGCCGAGAGGGATTCTACAATGAGCAGTTCTTC. Translated, it gives CASREGFYNEQFF.

This clone was seen once. The chain is built from TRBV28 and TRBJ1-2, with 7 bases fitting TRBD1. Germline CDR1 and CDR2: MDHEN and SYDVKM. The CDR3 is 12 residues long. With 6 bases clipped from V and 7 bases from J, the junction kept 5 bases outside the gene matches. CDR3 region: CASSPTGSGYTF. As DNA, the CDR3 is TGTGCCAGCAGCCCGACAGGGAGTGGCTACACCTTC.

The rearrangement links TRBV5-1 to TRBJ2-3, with 12 bases lining up with TRBD2. The V segment lost 3 bases and the J segment 1 base; nucleotides outside the gene matches: 12. The germline gives CDR1 SGHRS, CDR2 YFSETQ. The CDR3 consists of 19 residues. The CDR3 region is CASSYLPSGGVVGTDTQYF. In nucleotides, the CDR3 is TGCGCCAGCAGCTACCTCCCTAGCGGGGGGGTAGTTGGCACAGATACGCAGTATTTT.

The chain combines TRBV19 with TRBJ1-2; the D gene is possibly TRBD1 (6 bases). V shed 9 bases and J shed 0 bases, with 17 bases lying between them. The CDR3 has 15 amino acids. Looked up from germline, CDR1 is LNHDA and CDR2 is SQIVND (reference sequence). CDR3 DNA sequence: TGTGCCAGCAGGGACACCTCCCCAGCTAACTATGGCTACACCTTC. It yields the protein CASRDTSPANYGYTF.

The chain couples TRBV3-1 (or the pseudogene TRBV3-2) to TRBJ2-7, with 9 bases that match TRBD1. CDR1 LGHDT and CDR2 YNNKEL come from the germline V gene (reference sequence). The CDR3 runs to 14 residues. V shed 3 bases, J shed 2 bases, and the junction held 2 bases outside the gene matches. The CDR3 reads CASSQDRGPYEQYF. Here the CDR3 DNA reads TGTGCCAGCAGCCAGGACAGGGGTCCCTACGAGCAGTACTTC.